This T cell receptor beta chain was sequenced during a study of T cells after yellow fever vaccination. Study conclusions and caveats: Re-detected after boosting: most primary clones, 96% of CD4 and 88% of CD8. Abundant clonotypes from the bulk population could get into FACS-sorted repertoires as contaminants.

CDR3 size: 12 residues. CDR1 and CDR2 (germline): WSHSY, SAAADI. The V end was cut by 5 bases, the J end by 5 bases, with 10 bases between. This clonotype was recorded at least ten times. The antigen is not known. As TCR cDNA was made by 5'RACE template switching, a universal primer site and UMIs were added. TCRdb fed the 5' RACE reads into MiXCR, producing one record per CDR3 protein. The repertoire consists of approximately 170,000 distinct CDR3 sequences, with approximately 10% occurring once and the leading ten covering around 34%. The V call is TRBV10-2, the J call TRBJ2-7; no clear D. The TCR originated in a man younger than 35 who received the YFV17D yellow fever vaccine. Sequencing used CD8+ T cells sorted from PBMCs, obtained 15 days after the yellow fever booster vaccination. DNA of the CDR3: TGCGCCAGCAGTTCGACGGGCCACGAGCAGTACTTC. Its protein product is CASSSTGHEQYF.